What follows are 8 T cell receptor beta chains derived from one specimen sequenced in a study of T cell responses to AZD1222 COVID-19 vaccine. Measured with immunoSEQ multiplex PCR; TCRdb has only the in-frame clones, and not every one. Here the sample spans roughly 69,000 clones, roughly 80% being singletons. This specimen was peripheral blood, taken 28 days after the second AZD1222 dose. These receptors all stem from an adult who received the AZD1222 COVID-19 vaccine.

This clone was picked up a small number of times. This chain uses TRBV5-1 with TRBJ1-3; unclear D gene. The germline CDR1 and CDR2 sequences are SGHRS and YFSETQ. V lost 5 bases and J lost 2, with 11 bases in between. The CDR3 loop spans 14 amino acids. The chain's CDR3 is CASRTGSPGNTIYF. CDR3 nucleotides: TGCGCCAGCAGGACGGGGTCTCCTGGAAACACCATATATTTT.

In its sample, this clone was seen once. The chain is built from TRBV19 and TRBJ2-2; D call uncertain. This CDR3 has 17 amino acids. Trimming stripped 9 bases from V and 5 bases from J, with 25 bases between. Germline V CDR1 and CDR2: LNHDA, SQIVND (reference sequence). Here the CDR3 reads CASLKIQVPLRTGELFF. Written as DNA, the CDR3 is TGTGCCAGCCTAAAGATCCAGGTCCCCTTGAGGACCGGGGAGCTGTTTTTT.

The J gene is TRBJ1-5, the V gene TRBV4-1; D unresolved. CDR1 is MGHRA and CDR2 is YSYEKL in the germline V gene. Trimming took off 1 base at V and 0 bases at J, with 7 bases between the two ends. The CDR3 runs to 15 residues. The CDR3 nucleotides read TGCGCCAGCAGCCAAGGTCCATATAGCAATCAGCCCCAGCATTTT. Its translation: CASSQGPYSNQPQHF.

This clone turned up a few times. The rearrangement joins TRBV4-2 to TRBJ1-2; tentatively, D is TRBD1 (5 bases). The CDR3 is 12 amino acids. CDR1 is LGHNA and CDR2 is YNFKEQ in the germline V gene. V lost 2 bases, J lost 6 bases, and 7 bases lay in between. The CDR3 loop reads CASSQWGDGYTF. CDR3 in DNA: TGTGCCAGCAGCCAATGGGGGGATGGCTACACCTTC.

In this sample, this clone turned up once. CDR3 coding DNA: TGTGCCAGCAGCCTGTGGAGCGGGGGGAGGGATGAGCAGTTCTTC. It encodes CASSLWSGGRDEQFF. The J gene is TRBJ2-1, the V gene TRBV3-1 (or the pseudogene TRBV3-2); 9 nucleotides match TRBD2. The V gene's germline CDR1 is LGHDT and CDR2 YNNKEL (reference sequence). J was trimmed by 8 bases and V by 4 bases; bases with no gene match: 9. The CDR3 extends over 15 amino acids.

The rearrangement links TRBV5-1 to TRBJ2-7; 11 positions match TRBD1. Germline V gene data show CDR1 as SGHRS and CDR2 as YFSETQ. The CDR3 is made up of 16 amino acids. The V and J ends lost 1 base and 1 base, in that order; junction bases with no gene match: 4. CDR3 in DNA: TGCGCCAGCAGCTTGAACGGACAGGGGGCTTCCTACGAGCAGTACTTC. Protein: CASSLNGQGASYEQYF.

The rearrangement links TRBV3-1 (or the pseudogene TRBV3-2) to TRBJ2-3, with 7 bases aligning to TRBD2. CDR3 size: 21 residues. V lost 1 base and J lost 5; bases outside the gene matches: 24. CDR1 is LGHDT and CDR2 is YNNKEL in the germline V gene (reference sequence). CDR3 in amino acids: CASSQVPPQGSGVRSGDTQYF. The CDR3 nucleotides are TGTGCCAGCAGCCAAGTACCCCCCCAGGGAAGCGGGGTAAGGAGCGGAGATACGCAGTATTTT.

The chain combines TRBV4-2 with TRBJ1-2, with TRBD1 as a possible D gene (5 bases). Per the germline V gene, CDR1 is LGHNA and CDR2 is YNFKEQ. This CDR3 is 17 amino acids long. V was clipped by 0 bases and J by 6 bases, with 20 bases between them. The chain's CDR3 is CASSQDLSTQGLDGYTF. The CDR3 DNA reads as TGTGCCAGCAGCCAAGATCTTTCGACTCAGGGACTGGATGGCTACACCTTC.